Following are 18 T cell receptor beta chains from one sample sequenced in a study of T-cell memory formation after mild COVID-19. Using its own MiXCR run on the 5' RACE reads, TCRdb lists one record per CDR3 protein. The sample lists more than 75,000 distinct CDR3 sequences, 25% occurring once. Material for sequencing was PBMCs or a T cell subset sorted from them (not recorded which). The receptors were gathered from a man younger than 35 who had mild COVID-19 (a few samples of this study predate the infection). Cell type and time point are not known.

This clonotype has more than one count but fewer than ten. The chain combines TRBV10-3 with TRBJ1-2; D may be TRBD1 (6 bases). From germline, CDR1 is ENHRY and CDR2 SYGVKD. The V gene lost 5 bases and the J gene lost 5 bases, with 18 bases spanning the gap. The CDR3 has 15 residues. CDR3 coding DNA: TGTGCCATCAGTCACAACAGGGAACACTATTATGGCTACACCTTC. Translated: CAISHNREHYYGYTF.

The chain uses TRBV29-1 and TRBJ1-2, with TRBD1 matching over 7 bases. CDR3 size: 12 residues. CDR1 and CDR2 (germline): SQVTM, ANQGSEA. V shed 5 bases and J 8 bases; nucleotides not matched to a gene: 8. Here the CDR3 DNA reads TGCAGCGTTCCACAGGGGCGGGAGGGCTACACCTTC. This encodes CSVPQGREGYTF.

This chain links TRBV30 with TRBJ2-5, with D hard to call. CDR3 length: 12 amino acids. V was shortened by 4 bases and J by 5 bases, with 11 bases between the two germline ends. Per germline, CDR1 GTSNPN and CDR2 SVGIG (reference sequence). The CDR3 DNA sequence: TGTGCCTGGATGGCTGTCTGGGAGACCCAGTACTTC. It specifies CAWMAVWETQYF.

This clonotype was seen only a few times. J is TRBJ1-2 and V is TRBV15, with D uncertain. In germline, CDR1 is LNHNV, CDR2 YYDKDF (reference sequence). The CDR3 runs to 15 residues. Trimming cost V 2 bases and J 4 bases, with 14 bases left between them. Here the CDR3 DNA reads TGTGCCACCAGCAGACCTAGCAGGCAGTTCTATGGCTACACCTTC. This codes for CATSRPSRQFYGYTF.

The V and J genes are TRBV11-2 and TRBJ2-1; TRBD2 matches 15 bases. This CDR3 is 19 amino acids long. Germline V gene data show CDR1 as SGHAT and CDR2 as FQNNGV. The V gene end was trimmed by 1 base and the J gene end by 7 bases; junction bases not matched to a gene: 11. This CDR3 reads CASSLGRTSGGDMWNEQFF. The CDR3 region has the DNA TGTGCCAGCAGCTTAGGTCGGACTAGCGGGGGGGATATGTGGAATGAGCAGTTCTTC.

Concerning this clonotype: The junction shows a germline mismatch at one end, possibly a read error. The V call is TRBV15, the J call TRBJ2-7, with 10 bases matching TRBD1. Germline CDR1 LNHNV, CDR2 YYDKDF (reference sequence). CDR3 length: 15 residues. The CDR3 DNA sequence: TGTGCAACCAGCAGGACCGACAGGGGGCACTTCGAGCAGTACTTC. Translating it yields CATSRTDRGHFEQYF.

This clonotype was recorded many times. V gene TRBV5-1 combines with J gene TRBJ2-3; no clear D gene. The germline V gene has CDR1 SGHRS and CDR2 YFSETQ. V lost 0 bases and J lost 5, with 13 bases in between. This CDR3 region has 15 residues. The CDR3 reads CASSLAEYSEDTQYF. The CDR3 DNA sequence: TGCGCCAGCAGCTTGGCAGAGTACTCGGAAGATACGCAGTATTTT.

The chain uses TRBV7-6 and TRBJ2-1, with a possible D match to TRBD2 (5 bases). The germline CDR1 and CDR2 sequences are SGHVS and FNYEAQ. This CDR3 has 15 amino acids. Trimming removed 1 base from V and 10 bases from J, with 17 bases in between. The CDR3 sequence is CASSLEGRANAEQFF. In DNA, the CDR3 is TGTGCCAGCAGCTTAGAAGGGAGAGCCAATGCGGAGCAGTTCTTC.

The chain joins TRBV24-1 to TRBJ2-2; 16 positions match TRBD2. The germline CDR1 and CDR2 sequences are KGHDR and SFDVKD. With V trimmed by 6 bases and J by 3 bases, 6 bases remained unmatched. The CDR3 extends over 18 amino acids. In nucleotides, the CDR3 is TGTGCCACCAGTCCGGGACTAGCGGGGGGGCGTCACACCGGGGAGCTGTTTTTT. The encoded protein is CATSPGLAGGRHTGELFF.

V is TRBV27 and J is TRBJ1-2; 9 bases agree with TRBD1. Germline V gives CDR1 MNHEY, CDR2 SMNVEV (reference sequence). V was pared by 4 bases and J by 6 bases, with 12 bases of the junction left unmatched. This CDR3 contains 16 residues. Written as DNA, the CDR3 is TGTGCCAGCAGTTACCGGACAGGGGTTGGGGGTAATGGCTACACCTTC. It encodes CASSYRTGVGGNGYTF.

This clonotype was found a few times. The V and J genes are TRBV27 and TRBJ2-1, with 11 bases that match TRBD2. J lost 15 bases, V lost 5 bases, and 15 bases had no gene match. The CDR3 contains 15 residues. The germline gives CDR1 MNHEY, CDR2 SMNVEV (reference sequence). CDR3 nucleotides: TGTGCCAGCAGTGCCCCTCTAGCGGGGGGCGTCGCCTGGTTCTTC. Encoded protein: CASSAPLAGGVAWFF.

The chain carries TRBV5-1 and TRBJ2-7; D call uncertain. V was clipped by 2 bases and J by 5 bases, with 17 bases between them. Looked up from germline, CDR1 is SGHRS and CDR2 is YFSETQ. The CDR3 is made up of 15 amino acids. For the CDR3, the DNA is TGCGCCAGCAGCTTACGCGACGGGCTAAACCACGAGCAGTACTTC. The encoded protein is CASSLRDGLNHEQYF. The full variable domain, rest sourced from reference TRBV5-1 and TRBJ2-7, is KAGVTQTPRYLIKTRGQQVTLSCSPISGHRSVSWYQQTPGQGLQFLFEYFSETQRNKGNFPGRFSGRQFSNSRSEMNVSTLELGDSALYLCASSLRDGLNHEQYFGPGTRLTVT.

V and J are TRBV5-1 and TRBJ1-2; perhaps TRBD1 as D (6 bases). CDR3 size: 16 residues. Trimming left V 4 bases short and J 3 bases short, with 19 bases between. In germline, CDR1 is SGHRS, CDR2 YFSETQ. The CDR3: CASSLLRGEVDYGYTF. The CDR3 DNA follows: TGCGCCAGCAGCCTGCTGAGGGGGGAGGTCGACTATGGCTACACCTTC.

This clonotype came up a few times. V usage is TRBV3-1 and J usage is TRBJ1-2; maybe TRBD1 (5 bases). The germline V gene has CDR1 LGHDT and CDR2 YNNKEL (reference sequence). The CDR3 is made up of 13 amino acids. The V end lost 1 base, the J end lost 6 bases, and 9 bases lay between the germline ends. CDR3 protein: CASSQVGPDGYTF. CDR3 nucleotides: TGTGCCAGCAGCCAAGTGGGGCCGGATGGCTACACCTTC.

The CDR3 DNA is TGTGCCAGCACCCGGGCATTGGGAGAGACCCAGTACTTC. Its translation is CASTRALGETQYF. The chain has TRBV6-5 and TRBJ2-5; D ambiguous. Germline V gene sequence: CDR1 MNHEY, CDR2 SVGAGI. CDR3 length equals 13 residues. Trimming removed 7 bases from V and 4 bases from J, with 13 bases in between.

This chain connects TRBV12-3 or TRBV12-4 to TRBJ2-3, with D maybe TRBD1 (5 bases). Trimming removed 4 bases at V and 7 bases at J, with 9 bases between. The CDR3 length is 12 residues. CDR3 loop: CASSWGLNTQYF. CDR3 sequence (DNA): TGTGCCAGCAGTTGGGGCTTAAATACGCAGTATTTT.

This clonotype was counted between two and nine times. The genes are TRBV7-2 and TRBJ2-7; D remains ambiguous. The V gene lost 0 bases and the J gene lost 4 bases, with 7 bases spanning the gap. From germline, CDR1 is SGHTA and CDR2 FQGNSA. The length of the CDR3 is 13 residues. The CDR3 region is CASSLAYEYEQYV. DNA for the CDR3: TGTGCCAGCAGCTTAGCGTACGAGTACGAGCAGTACGTC.

The chain recombines TRBV6-5 with TRBJ2-5; D is undetermined. Germline CDR1 is MNHEY and CDR2 is SVGAGI. V lost 6 bases and J 7 bases, leaving 18 bases between the germline ends. The CDR3 is 14 amino acids. CDR3 bases: TGTGCCAGCAGGGACGTGGATCGGGCTGGGACCCAGTACTTC. Amino acid sequence: CASRDVDRAGTQYF.